The rows below give T cell receptor beta chains drawn from one sample of a study of cytomegalovirus exposure and HLA in healthy donors. Sequenced by immunoSEQ multiplex PCR; TCRdb stores in-frame clones only, minus some. Here the sample spans more than 120,000 clones, around 87% being singletons. The sequenced sample was PBMCs. The receptors shown here come from a young man in good health and CMV-seropositive. Both conserved end residues are part of each CDR3. The order of the fields is D gene, clone size, V gene, J gene, CDR3 protein, CDR3 DNA. A D gene is named only where the DNA matches it firmly. The size entry is marked missing in some rows and otherwise reads once, few, many or a size class.

d_gene: .; abundance: .; v_gene: TRBV2; j_gene: TRBJ2-4; CDR3aa: CASRQIAKNIQYF; CDR3nt: TGTGCCAGCCGACAGATAGCCAAAAACATTCAGTACTTC
d_gene: TRBD1; abundance: .; v_gene: TRBV25-1; j_gene: TRBJ1-6; CDR3aa: CASSVPGQGKSLHF; CDR3nt: TGTGCCAGCAGTGTCCCGGGACAGGGAAAGTCCCTCCACTTT
d_gene: TRBD2; abundance: .; v_gene: TRBV6-5; j_gene: TRBJ2-5; CDR3aa: CASSWTSGVQETQYF; CDR3nt: TGTGCCAGCAGCTGGACTAGCGGGGTCCAAGAGACCCAGTACTTC
d_gene: .; abundance: many; v_gene: TRBV7-9; j_gene: TRBJ2-5; CDR3aa: CASSLYGETQYF; CDR3nt: TGTGCCAGCAGCTTATACGGGGAGACCCAGTACTTC
d_gene: TRBD1; abundance: .; v_gene: TRBV10-3; j_gene: TRBJ1-5; CDR3aa: CATQPGQGDQPQHF; CDR3nt: TGTGCCACCCAACCGGGACAGGGTGATCAGCCCCAGCATTTT
d_gene: TRBD2; abundance: .; v_gene: TRBV30; j_gene: TRBJ2-1; CDR3aa: CAWRPLAGNEQFF; CDR3nt: TGTGCCTGGAGACCCCTAGCGGGAAATGAGCAGTTCTTC
d_gene: TRBD1; abundance: .; v_gene: TRBV5-1; j_gene: TRBJ1-2; CDR3aa: CASSLISDRGKTF; CDR3nt: TGCGCCAGCAGCTTAATATCCGACAGGGGTAAAACCTTC
d_gene: TRBD1; abundance: once; v_gene: TRBV12-5; j_gene: TRBJ2-6; CDR3aa: CASGFGTGLSTGANVLTF; CDR3nt: TGTGCTAGTGGTTTCGGGACAGGACTCTCCACTGGGGCCAACGTCCTGACTTTC
d_gene: .; abundance: few; v_gene: TRBV27; j_gene: TRBJ1-2; CDR3aa: CASPPGEDNYGYTF; CDR3nt: TGTGCCAGCCCCCCCGGCGAGGATAACTATGGCTACACCTTC
d_gene: .; abundance: .; v_gene: TRBV25-1; j_gene: TRBJ2-1; CDR3aa: CASTLTPRGEQFF; CDR3nt: TGTGCCAGCACCTTGACCCCCAGGGGCGAGCAGTTCTTC
d_gene: .; abundance: .; v_gene: TRBV18; j_gene: TRBJ1-3; CDR3aa: CASSRRTGFNTIYF; CDR3nt: TGTGCCAGCTCCCGAAGAACAGGGTTCAACACCATATATTTT
d_gene: TRBD1; abundance: .; v_gene: TRBV5-1; j_gene: TRBJ2-3; CDR3aa: CASSFEGAHTDTQYF; CDR3nt: TGCGCCAGCAGCTTCGAGGGGGCGCACACAGATACGCAGTATTTT
d_gene: TRBD2; abundance: .; v_gene: TRBV5-1; j_gene: TRBJ2-1; CDR3aa: CASSPGAGGFSYNEQFF; CDR3nt: TGCGCCAGCAGCCCTGGAGCGGGGGGGTTCTCCTACAATGAGCAGTTCTTC